This is a list of T cell receptor beta chains from one sample in a study of blood T cell repertoires in COVID-19. The method was immunoSEQ multiplex PCR; TCRdb's version includes in-frame clones alone and lacks a portion of them. The table records around 250,000 clones, about 89% of them present only once. The specimen was peripheral blood. All receptors come from a woman aged 40 to 50 who had recovered from COVID-19. Each CDR3 is given with its conserved first and last residue. The order of the fields is J gene, clone size, V gene, D gene, CDR3 DNA, CDR3 protein. The D gene is left open where the match is weak. Clone size is stated in some rows and not others, as once, few, many or a class when expanded.

j_call: TRBJ1-3; clone_size: NA; v_call: TRBV18; d_call: NA; cdr3_nt: TGTGCCAGCTCACGAGACACCAACTCTGGAAACACCATATATTTT; cdr3_aa: CASSRDTNSGNTIYF
j_call: TRBJ1-6; clone_size: NA; v_call: TRBV15; d_call: NA; cdr3_nt: TGTGCCACCAGCAGAGATCCGGGGAGCTCCTATAATTCACCCCTCCACTTT; cdr3_aa: CATSRDPGSSYNSPLHF
j_call: TRBJ2-5; clone_size: NA; v_call: TRBV7-6; d_call: NA; cdr3_nt: TGTGCCAGCAGCTTAGGTACACAAGAGACCCAGTACTTC; cdr3_aa: CASSLGTQETQYF
j_call: TRBJ2-3; clone_size: NA; v_call: TRBV9; d_call: TRBD2; cdr3_nt: TGTGCCAGCAGCGTAGTCACCGGGGGGGCAGGCACAGATACGCAGTATTTT; cdr3_aa: CASSVVTGGAGTDTQYF
j_call: TRBJ1-1; clone_size: NA; v_call: TRBV11-2; d_call: TRBD1; cdr3_nt: TGTGCCAGCAGCGAGAACAGGGGGAGGACTGAAGCTTTCTTT; cdr3_aa: CASSENRGRTEAFF
j_call: TRBJ2-7; clone_size: NA; v_call: TRBV11-2; d_call: NA; cdr3_nt: TGTGCCAGCAGCTTACTACAGCCACCAGAAGGAGAGCAGTACTTC; cdr3_aa: CASSLLQPPEGEQYF
j_call: TRBJ2-1; clone_size: once; v_call: TRBV27; d_call: TRBD2; cdr3_nt: TGTGCCAGCAGTTTAATGCCGGGAGGGCGTATAAGTGAGCAGTTCTTC; cdr3_aa: CASSLMPGGRISEQFF
j_call: TRBJ1-2; clone_size: NA; v_call: TRBV23-1; d_call: NA; cdr3_nt: TGCGCCAGCAAATACAGGGAGTCCACCGGTAACTATGGCTACACCTTC; cdr3_aa: CASKYRESTGNYGYTF
j_call: TRBJ2-1; clone_size: NA; v_call: TRBV30; d_call: TRBD1; cdr3_nt: TGTGCCTGGAGTGTAGGGACAGGGTTGGCCAATGAGCAGTTCTTC; cdr3_aa: CAWSVGTGLANEQFF
j_call: TRBJ2-2; clone_size: NA; v_call: TRBV15; d_call: NA; cdr3_nt: TGTGCCACCAGCAGAGGGGGCCTTCGGGGGGCGGGAGTCGTCGGGGAGCTGTTTTTT; cdr3_aa: CATSRGGLRGAGVVGELFF
j_call: TRBJ2-2; clone_size: NA; v_call: TRBV7-8; d_call: NA; cdr3_nt: TGTGCCAGCAGCTTTACGGGATTTAACACCGGGGAGCTGTTTTTT; cdr3_aa: CASSFTGFNTGELFF
j_call: TRBJ2-1; clone_size: NA; v_call: TRBV5-4; d_call: TRBD2; cdr3_nt: TGTGCCAGCAGCTTGGAGGGACTAGTCGGGCTCTCCTACAATGAGCAGTTCTTC; cdr3_aa: CASSLEGLVGLSYNEQFF
j_call: TRBJ1-2; clone_size: NA; v_call: TRBV10-3; d_call: NA; cdr3_nt: TGTGCCATCAGTGAGTCGGCAGGGGTAAACGGCTACACCTTC; cdr3_aa: CAISESAGVNGYTF
j_call: TRBJ2-1; clone_size: once; v_call: TRBV2; d_call: TRBD1; cdr3_nt: TGTGCCAGCAGGGTAACAGGGGACGGTGAGCAGTTCTTC; cdr3_aa: CASRVTGDGEQFF
j_call: TRBJ1-1; clone_size: NA; v_call: TRBV28; d_call: NA; cdr3_nt: TGTGCCAGCACCTTCCTCCTAAGGGGCTTACAGGGATTGAACACTGAAGCTTTCTTT; cdr3_aa: CASTFLLRGLQGLNTEAFF
j_call: TRBJ2-3; clone_size: once; v_call: TRBV27; d_call: TRBD1; cdr3_nt: TGTGCCAGCAGAGGGGGCTTTAGCACAGATACGCAGTATTTT; cdr3_aa: CASRGGFSTDTQYF
j_call: TRBJ1-1; clone_size: NA; v_call: TRBV5-6; d_call: TRBD1; cdr3_nt: TGTGCCAGCAGCTTGGGCGCAGGGGGCGGCTCGGGCGCTTTCTTT; cdr3_aa: CASSLGAGGGSGAFF
j_call: TRBJ1-2; clone_size: NA; v_call: TRBV19; d_call: TRBD1; cdr3_nt: TGTGCCAGTAGTATAGTAGGGGACAGGGTCTACAACTATGGCTACACCTTC; cdr3_aa: CASSIVGDRVYNYGYTF
j_call: TRBJ2-6; clone_size: NA; v_call: TRBV5-1; d_call: TRBD1; cdr3_nt: TGCGCCAGCAGCTTGGGCACCCCGGGACAGGGGTTAGGGGCCAACGTCCTGACTTTC; cdr3_aa: CASSLGTPGQGLGANVLTF
j_call: TRBJ2-7; clone_size: NA; v_call: TRBV2; d_call: NA; cdr3_nt: TGTGCCAGCAGGCCCAGTGGCCCCTCCTACGAGCAGTACTTC; cdr3_aa: CASRPSGPSYEQYF
j_call: TRBJ2-5; clone_size: NA; v_call: TRBV4-1; d_call: TRBD1; cdr3_nt: TGCGCCAGCAGCCAAGGACAGGGGGCAGGAGAGACCCAGTACTTC; cdr3_aa: CASSQGQGAGETQYF
j_call: TRBJ2-7; clone_size: NA; v_call: TRBV18; d_call: TRBD2; cdr3_nt: TGTGCCAGCTCACGGACTAGCGGGACCTCCTACGAGCAGTACTTC; cdr3_aa: CASSRTSGTSYEQYF